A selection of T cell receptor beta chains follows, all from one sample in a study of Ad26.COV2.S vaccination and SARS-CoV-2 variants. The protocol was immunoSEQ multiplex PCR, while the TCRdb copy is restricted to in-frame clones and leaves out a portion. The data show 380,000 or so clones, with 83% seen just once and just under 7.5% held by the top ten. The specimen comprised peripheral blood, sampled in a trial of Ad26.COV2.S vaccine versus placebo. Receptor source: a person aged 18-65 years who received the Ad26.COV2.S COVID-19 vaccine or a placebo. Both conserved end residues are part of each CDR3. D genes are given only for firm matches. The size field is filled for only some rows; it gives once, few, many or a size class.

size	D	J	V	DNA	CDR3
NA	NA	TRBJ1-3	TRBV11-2	TGTGCCAGCAGCTTAGAGATCGCGACCGACGGAAACACCATATATTTT	CASSLEIATDGNTIYF
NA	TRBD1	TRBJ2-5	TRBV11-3	TGTGCCAGCAGCTTATCTCTCCGGGACAGGGGGCAAGAGACCCAGTACTTC	CASSLSLRDRGQETQYF
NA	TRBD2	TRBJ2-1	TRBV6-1	TGTGCCAGCAGTGCCCTGACTAGCGGGGGGGCCAATGAGCAGTTCTTC	CASSALTSGGANEQFF
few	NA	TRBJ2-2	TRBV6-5	TGTGCCAGCATCCAGGGGACGAACACCGGGGAGCTGTTTTTT	CASIQGTNTGELFF
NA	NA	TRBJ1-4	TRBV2	TGTGCCAGCAGTGAAGGCAGGCGTCCTGCAACTAATGAAAAACTGTTTTTT	CASSEGRRPATNEKLFF
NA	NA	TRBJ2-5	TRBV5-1	TGCGCCAGCAGCTTGGCCGCTAAGTCCCAGACCCAGTACTTC	CASSLAAKSQTQYF
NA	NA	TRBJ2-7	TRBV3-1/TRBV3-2	TGTGCCAGCAGGGCCGCCGGGCGGTCCTACGAGCAGTACTTC	CASRAAGRSYEQYF
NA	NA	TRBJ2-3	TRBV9	TGTGCCAGCAGCGGACGACCGGGACCCGGCACAGATACGCAGTATTTT	CASSGRPGPGTDTQYF
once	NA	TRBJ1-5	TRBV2	TGTGCCACCACTGGGGGAACACATAGCAATCAGCCCCAGCATTTT	CATTGGTHSNQPQHF
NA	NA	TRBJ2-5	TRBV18	TGTGCCAGCTCAAATGTTGAAGGGATTCGTACCGTCCAAGAGACCCAGTACTTC	CASSNVEGIRTVQETQYF
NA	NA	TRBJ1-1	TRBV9	TGTGCCAGCAGCGCTCGGGGGAACACTGAAGCTTTCTTT	CASSARGNTEAFF
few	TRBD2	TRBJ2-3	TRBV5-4	TGTGCCAGCAGCCGCGGACTAGCGGGAGCCACAGATACGCAGTATTTT	CASSRGLAGATDTQYF
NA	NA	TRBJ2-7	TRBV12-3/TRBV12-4	TGTGCCAGCGGACCTCCGAACAGGTACGAGCAGTACTTC	CASGPPNRYEQYF
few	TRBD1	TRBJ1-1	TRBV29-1	TGCAGCGTGGAGACAGGGTTAAACACTGAAGCTTTCTTT	CSVETGLNTEAFF
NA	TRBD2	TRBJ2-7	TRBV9	TGTGCCAGCAGCGTAGGACTAGCGGTAGGTTACCACGAGCAGTACTTC	CASSVGLAVGYHEQYF
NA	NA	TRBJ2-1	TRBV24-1	TGTGCCACCAGTGATTTGGCCGATGAGCAGTTCTTC	CATSDLADEQFF
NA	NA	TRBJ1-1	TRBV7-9	TGTGCCAGCAGCTTAGAAGAGGGTAGTAGCGCTTTCTTT	CASSLEEGSSAFF
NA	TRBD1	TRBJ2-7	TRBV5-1	TGCGCCAGCAGCAGTGGGACAGGGGGTCTGTACGAGCAGTACTTC	CASSSGTGGLYEQYF
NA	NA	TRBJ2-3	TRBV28	TGTGCCAGCAGTTTCCCGCCATCTAGCACAGATACGCAGTATTTT	CASSFPPSSTDTQYF
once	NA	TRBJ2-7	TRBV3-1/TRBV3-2	TGTGCCAGCAGCCAAAACCCGGTGGCCTACGACGAGCAGTACTTC	CASSQNPVAYDEQYF
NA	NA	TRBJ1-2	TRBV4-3	TGCGCCAGCAGCCAAGACAGAACCAGGCACGGCTACACCTTC	CASSQDRTRHGYTF
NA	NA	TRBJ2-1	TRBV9	TGTGCCAGCAGCCCCCTTGTGGGAGCCTCCTACAATGAGCAGTTCTTC	CASSPLVGASYNEQFF
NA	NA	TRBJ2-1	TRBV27	TGTGCCAGCAGTCCACTTGATGGGGGGCGCAATGAGCAGTTCTTC	CASSPLDGGRNEQFF
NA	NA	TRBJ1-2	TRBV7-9	TGTGCCAGCAGCTTAGGTGTGATTGGGCACCCCTATGGCTACACCTTC	CASSLGVIGHPYGYTF
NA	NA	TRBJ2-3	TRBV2	TGTGCCAGCAGTGAGGGCCGGAGCACAGATACGCAGTATTTT	CASSEGRSTDTQYF
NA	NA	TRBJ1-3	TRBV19	TGTGCCAGTAGTAGCTTTGGTCAAGGGCCTGGAAACACCATATATTTT	CASSSFGQGPGNTIYF
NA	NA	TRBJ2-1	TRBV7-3	TGTGCCAGCAGCCAAGCCCAGGGGGGAAATGAGCAGTTCTTC	CASSQAQGGNEQFF
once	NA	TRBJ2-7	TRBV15	TGTGCCACCAGCGCGGGACCCTCGGGCGAGCAGTACTTC	CATSAGPSGEQYF
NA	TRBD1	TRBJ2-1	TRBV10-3	TGTGCCATCAGTGACCCCCGGGACAGGGCCTACAATGAGCAGTTCTTC	CAISDPRDRAYNEQFF
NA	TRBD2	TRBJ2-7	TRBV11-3	TGTGCCAGCAGCTTAGAAAAGCGGGAAGCCTACGAGCAGTACTTC	CASSLEKREAYEQYF
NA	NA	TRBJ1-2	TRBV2	TGTGCCAGCAGTCCTCGCGGCTATGGCTACACCTTC	CASSPRGYGYTF
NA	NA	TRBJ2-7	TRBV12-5	TGTGCTAGTGGTTTGGTCGTCGGGGCCCCCTACGAGCAGTACTTC	CASGLVVGAPYEQYF